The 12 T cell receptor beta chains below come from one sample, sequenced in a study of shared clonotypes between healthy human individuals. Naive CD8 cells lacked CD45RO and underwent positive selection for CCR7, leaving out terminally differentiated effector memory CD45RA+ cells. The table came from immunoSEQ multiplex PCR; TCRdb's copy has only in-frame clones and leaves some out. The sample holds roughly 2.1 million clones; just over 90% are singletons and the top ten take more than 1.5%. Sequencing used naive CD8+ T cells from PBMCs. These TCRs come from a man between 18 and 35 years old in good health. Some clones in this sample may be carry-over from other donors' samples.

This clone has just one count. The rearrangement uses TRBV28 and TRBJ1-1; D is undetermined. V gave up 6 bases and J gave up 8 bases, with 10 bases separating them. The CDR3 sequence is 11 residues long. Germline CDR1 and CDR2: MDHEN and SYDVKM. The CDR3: CASRFGPEAFF. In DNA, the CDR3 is TGTGCCAGCAGATTTGGGCCCGAAGCTTTCTTT.

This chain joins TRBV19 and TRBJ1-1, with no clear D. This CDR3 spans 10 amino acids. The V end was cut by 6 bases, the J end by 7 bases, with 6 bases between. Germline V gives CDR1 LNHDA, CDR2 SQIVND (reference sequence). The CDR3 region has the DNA TGTGCCAGTAGGGAAGTTGAAGCTTTCTTT. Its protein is CASREVEAFF.

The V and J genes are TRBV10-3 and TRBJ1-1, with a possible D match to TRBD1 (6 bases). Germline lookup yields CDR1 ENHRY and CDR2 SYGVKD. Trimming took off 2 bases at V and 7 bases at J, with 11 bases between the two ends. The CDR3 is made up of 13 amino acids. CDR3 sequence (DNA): TGTGCCATCAGTGAGAAGAGGGGGGATGAAGCTTTCTTT. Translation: CAISEKRGDEAFF.

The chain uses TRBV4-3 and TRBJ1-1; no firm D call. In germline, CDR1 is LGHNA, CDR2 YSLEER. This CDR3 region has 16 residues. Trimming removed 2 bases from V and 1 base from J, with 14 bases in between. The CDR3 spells CASSQYSGFRNTEAFF. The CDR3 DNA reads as TGCGCCAGCAGCCAATATTCGGGGTTTCGGAACACTGAAGCTTTCTTT.

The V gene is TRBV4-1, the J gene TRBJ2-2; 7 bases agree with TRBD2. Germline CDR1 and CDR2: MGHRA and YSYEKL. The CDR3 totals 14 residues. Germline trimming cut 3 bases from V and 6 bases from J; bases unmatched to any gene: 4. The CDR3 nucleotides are TGCGCCAGCAGCCAGCGGGAGTCGTCCGGGGAGCTGTTTTTT. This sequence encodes CASSQRESSGELFF.

Here the CDR3 reads CASSFGIGNQPQHF. The CDR3 DNA is TGTGCCAGCAGCTTCGGGATTGGGAATCAGCCCCAGCATTTT. This chain joins TRBV5-8 and TRBJ1-5; D is undetermined. With 2 bases removed from V and 4 bases from J, the gap between germline ends came to 10 bases. Germline lookup yields CDR1 SGHTS and CDR2 YDEGEE. The CDR3 totals 14 residues.

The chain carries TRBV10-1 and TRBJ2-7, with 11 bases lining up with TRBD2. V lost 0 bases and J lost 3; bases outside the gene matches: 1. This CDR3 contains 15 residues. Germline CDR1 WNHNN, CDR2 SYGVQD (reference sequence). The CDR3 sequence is CASSESLAGGYEQYF. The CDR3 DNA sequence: TGCGCCAGCAGTGAGTCGCTAGCGGGAGGCTACGAGCAGTACTTC.

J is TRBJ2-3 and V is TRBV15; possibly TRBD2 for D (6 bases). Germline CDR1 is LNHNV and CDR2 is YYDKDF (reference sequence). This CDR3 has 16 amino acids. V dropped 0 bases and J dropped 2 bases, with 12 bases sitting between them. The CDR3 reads CATSRDHGSPTDTQYF. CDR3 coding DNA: TGTGCCACCAGCAGAGACCACGGGAGCCCCACAGATACGCAGTATTTT.

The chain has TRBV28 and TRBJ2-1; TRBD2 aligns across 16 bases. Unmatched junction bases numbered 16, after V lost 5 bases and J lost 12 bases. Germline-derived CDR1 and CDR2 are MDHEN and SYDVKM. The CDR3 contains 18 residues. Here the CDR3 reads CASSALGLAGGITKGQFF. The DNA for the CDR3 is TGTGCCAGCAGTGCCCTGGGACTAGCGGGAGGGATTACAAAGGGGCAGTTCTTC.

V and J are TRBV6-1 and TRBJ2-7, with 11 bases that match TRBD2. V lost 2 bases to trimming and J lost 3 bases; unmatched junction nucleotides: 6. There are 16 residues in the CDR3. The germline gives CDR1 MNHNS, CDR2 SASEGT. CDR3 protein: CASSELAGGSGYEQYF. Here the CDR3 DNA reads TGTGCCAGCAGTGAACTAGCGGGAGGTAGTGGCTACGAGCAGTACTTC.

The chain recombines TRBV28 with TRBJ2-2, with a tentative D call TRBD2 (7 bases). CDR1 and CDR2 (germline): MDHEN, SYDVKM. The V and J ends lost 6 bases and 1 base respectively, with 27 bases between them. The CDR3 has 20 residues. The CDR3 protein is CASRPTATEGGRKNTGELFF. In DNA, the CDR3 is TGTGCCAGCAGACCCACAGCAACAGAGGGGGGGCGGAAGAACACCGGGGAGCTGTTTTTT.

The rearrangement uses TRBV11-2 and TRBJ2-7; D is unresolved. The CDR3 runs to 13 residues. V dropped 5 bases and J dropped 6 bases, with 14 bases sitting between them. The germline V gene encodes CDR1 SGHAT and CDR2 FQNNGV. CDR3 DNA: TGTGCCAGCAGCCCACTTGCCTGGGTCGAGCAGTACTTC. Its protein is CASSPLAWVEQYF.